This record covers a single T cell receptor beta chain. Its antigen is currently unknown. The sample belongs to a study of OX40 agonist ivuxolimab in advanced cancers. Study details: Mean age approximately 66 years, range about 20 to 79; roughly 80% male. Previous treatment with anti-PD-1, anti-PD-L1 or anti-CTLA-4 therapy was allowed; about 44% had received some. General study points: The study found that CD8+ T cells averaged more expanded clones than CD4+.

Libraries were prepared by immunoSEQ multiplex PCR; TCRdb keeps only in-frame clonotypes and omits some of them. The repertoire holds about 19,000 clones, with roughly 80% as singletons. The CDR3 is 12 residues long. In germline, CDR1 is MNHEY, CDR2 SMNVEV (reference sequence). V gave up 1 base and J gave up 8 bases, with 8 bases separating them. This sequence originates from an adult with an advanced solid tumor such as melanoma, head and neck, liver or kidney cancer. The sequencing used CD4+ or CD8+ T cells sorted from blood, collected in a trial of the OX40 agonist ivuxolimab. The chain combines TRBV27 with TRBJ1-1; D is unresolved. CDR3 residues: CASSLLGGEAFF. The DNA for the CDR3 is TGTGCCAGCAGTTTATTAGGAGGGGAAGCTTTCTTT.